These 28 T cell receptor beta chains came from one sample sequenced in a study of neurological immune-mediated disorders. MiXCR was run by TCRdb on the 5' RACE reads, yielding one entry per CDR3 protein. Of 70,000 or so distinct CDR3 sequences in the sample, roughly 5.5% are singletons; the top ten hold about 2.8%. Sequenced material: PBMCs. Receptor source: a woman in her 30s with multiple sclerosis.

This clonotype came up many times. In DNA form, the CDR3 reads TGTGCCAGCAGCCCCGGTGGCAACTCCTACGAGCAGTACTTC. It specifies CASSPGGNSYEQYF. V usage is TRBV7-3 and J usage is TRBJ2-7, with unresolved D. The germline V gene encodes CDR1 SGHTA and CDR2 FQGTGA. V shed 5 bases and J shed 0 bases, with 11 bases lying between them. This CDR3 is built from 14 residues. Complete variable domain (other parts from reference TRBV7-3 and TRBJ2-7): GAGVSQTPSNKVTEKGKYVELRCDPISGHTALYWYRQSLGQGPEFLIYFQGTGAADDSGLPNDRFFAVRPEGSVSTLKIQRTERGDSAVYLCASSPGGNSYEQYFGPGTRLTVT.

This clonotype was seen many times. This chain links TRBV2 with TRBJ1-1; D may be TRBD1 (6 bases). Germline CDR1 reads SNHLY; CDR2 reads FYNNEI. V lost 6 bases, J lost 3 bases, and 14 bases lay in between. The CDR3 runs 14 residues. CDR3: CASRGGPEHTEAFF. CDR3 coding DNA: TGTGCCAGCAGAGGGGGTCCAGAGCACACTGAAGCTTTCTTT. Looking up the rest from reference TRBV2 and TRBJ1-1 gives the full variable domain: EPEVTQTPSHQVTQMGQEVILRCVPISNHLYFYWYRQILGQKVEFLVSFYNNEISEKSEIFDDQFSVERPDGSNFTLKIRSTKLEDSAMYFCASRGGPEHTEAFFGQGTRLTVV.

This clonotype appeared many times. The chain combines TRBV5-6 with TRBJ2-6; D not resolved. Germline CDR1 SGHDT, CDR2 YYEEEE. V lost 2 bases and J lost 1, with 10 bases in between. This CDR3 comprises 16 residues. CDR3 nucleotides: TGTGCCAGCAGCTTCGCGGCCGGATCTGGGGCCAACGTCCTGACTTTC. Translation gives CASSFAAGSGANVLTF.

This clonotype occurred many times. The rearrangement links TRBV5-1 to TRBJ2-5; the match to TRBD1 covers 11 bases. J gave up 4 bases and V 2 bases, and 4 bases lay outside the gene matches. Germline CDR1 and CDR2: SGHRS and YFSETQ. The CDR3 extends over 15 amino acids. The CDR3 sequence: CASSFGGTGGETQYF. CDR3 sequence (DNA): TGCGCCAGCAGCTTCGGGGGGACAGGGGGAGAGACCCAGTACTTC.

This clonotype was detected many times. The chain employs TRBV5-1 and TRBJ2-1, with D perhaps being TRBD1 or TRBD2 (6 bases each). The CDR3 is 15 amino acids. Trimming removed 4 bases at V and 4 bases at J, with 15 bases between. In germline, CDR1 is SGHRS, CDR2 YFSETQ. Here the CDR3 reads CASSPSGGPYNEQFF. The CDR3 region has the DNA TGCGCCAGCAGCCCTTCCGGGGGCCCTTACAATGAGCAGTTCTTC.

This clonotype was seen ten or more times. The CDR3 bases are TGTGCCATCAGTGATCCGGACACAGATACGCAGTATTTT. Translating gives CAISDPDTDTQYF. This chain joins TRBV10-3 and TRBJ2-3; D ambiguous. V dropped 3 bases and J dropped 2 bases, with 6 bases sitting between them. From germline, CDR1 is ENHRY and CDR2 SYGVKD. The CDR3 has 13 amino acids.

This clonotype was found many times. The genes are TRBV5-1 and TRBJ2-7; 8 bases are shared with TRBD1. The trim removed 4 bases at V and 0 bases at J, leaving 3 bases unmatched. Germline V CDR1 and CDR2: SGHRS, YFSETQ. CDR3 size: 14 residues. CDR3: CASSQGQDSYEQYF. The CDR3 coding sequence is TGCGCCAGCAGCCAGGGACAGGACTCCTACGAGCAGTACTTC.

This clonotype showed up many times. This CDR3 is CSALPGTGYEQYF. The DNA for the CDR3 is TGCAGTGCACTTCCCGGGACAGGCTACGAGCAGTACTTC. V usage is TRBV20-1 and J usage is TRBJ2-7; 8 positions agree with TRBD1. With 6 bases clipped from V and 3 bases from J, the junction kept 7 bases outside the gene matches. Germline CDR1 and CDR2: DFQATT and SNEGSKA (reference sequence). The CDR3 extends over 13 amino acids.

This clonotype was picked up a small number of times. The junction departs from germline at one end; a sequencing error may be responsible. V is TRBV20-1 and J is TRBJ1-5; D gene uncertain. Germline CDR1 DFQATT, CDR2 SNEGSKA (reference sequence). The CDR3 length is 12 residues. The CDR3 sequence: CSARVGGQPQNF. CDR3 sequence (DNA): TGCAGTGCTAGAGTCGGTGGTCAGCCCCAGAATTTT.

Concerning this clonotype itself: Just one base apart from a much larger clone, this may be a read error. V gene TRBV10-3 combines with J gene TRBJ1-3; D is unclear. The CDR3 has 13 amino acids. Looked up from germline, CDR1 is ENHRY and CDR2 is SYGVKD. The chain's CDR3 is CALLFGPGKTIYF. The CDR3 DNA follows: TGTGCCCTCTTATTCGGTCCCGGAAAAACCATATATTTT.

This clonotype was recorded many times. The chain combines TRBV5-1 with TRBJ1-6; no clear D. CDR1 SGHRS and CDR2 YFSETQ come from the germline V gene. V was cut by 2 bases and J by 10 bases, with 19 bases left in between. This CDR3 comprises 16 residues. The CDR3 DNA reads TGCGCCAGCAGCTTATCCAGCCGGGAAACGGGATCACCCCTCCACTTT. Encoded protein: CASSLSSRETGSPLHF.

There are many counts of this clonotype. The CDR3 DNA reads as TGTGCCAGCAGTTCCGGGACAGGGGCTAGGATGAACACTGAAGCTTTCTTT. As protein: CASSSGTGARMNTEAFF. The chain has TRBV27 and TRBJ1-1, with 10 bases identical to TRBD1. Unmatched junction bases numbered 8, after V lost 4 bases and J lost 0 bases. This CDR3 has 17 amino acids. Germline CDR1 MNHEY, CDR2 SMNVEV (reference sequence).

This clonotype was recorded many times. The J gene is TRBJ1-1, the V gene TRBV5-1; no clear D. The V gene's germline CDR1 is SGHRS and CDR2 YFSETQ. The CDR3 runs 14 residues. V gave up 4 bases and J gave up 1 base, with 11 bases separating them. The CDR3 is CASSVDGGNTEAFF. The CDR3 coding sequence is TGCGCCAGCAGCGTCGACGGAGGGAACACTGAAGCTTTCTTT.

CDR3 bases: TGCGCCAGCAGCTTGGAAGCCCCTCAGGAAGCTTTCTTT. Protein product: CASSLEAPQEAFF. The chain carries TRBV5-1 and TRBJ1-1, with D hard to call. This CDR3 is built from 13 residues. Trimming cost V 0 bases and J 8 bases, with 11 bases left between them. Germline values: CDR1 SGHRS, CDR2 YFSETQ. The whole variable domain, filled in from reference TRBV5-1 and TRBJ1-1, reads KAGVTQTPRYLIKTRGQQVTLSCSPISGHRSVSWYQQTPGQGLQFLFEYFSETQRNKGNFPGRFSGRQFSNSRSEMNVSTLELGDSALYLCASSLEAPQEAFFGQGTRLTVV.

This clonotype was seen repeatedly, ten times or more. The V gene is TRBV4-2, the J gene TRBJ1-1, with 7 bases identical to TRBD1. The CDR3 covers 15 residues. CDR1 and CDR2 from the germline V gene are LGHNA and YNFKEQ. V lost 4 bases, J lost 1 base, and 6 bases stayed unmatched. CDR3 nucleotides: TGTGCCAGCAGCCCCCTACAGGGGAGGAACACTGAAGCTTTCTTT. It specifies CASSPLQGRNTEAFF.

DNA of the CDR3: TGTGCCAGTGGACGGACTAATTCACCCCTCCACTTT. It encodes CASGRTNSPLHF. The genes are TRBV19 and TRBJ1-6; D is ambiguous. The V end was cut by 8 bases, the J end by 6 bases, with 8 bases between. Per the germline V gene, CDR1 is LNHDA and CDR2 is SQIVND (reference sequence). The CDR3 runs to 12 residues.

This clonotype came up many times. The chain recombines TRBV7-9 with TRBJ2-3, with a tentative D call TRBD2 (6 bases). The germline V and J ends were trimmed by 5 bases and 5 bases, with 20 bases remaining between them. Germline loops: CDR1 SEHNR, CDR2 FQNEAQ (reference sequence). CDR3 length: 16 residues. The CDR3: CASSPTGLSGGDTQYF. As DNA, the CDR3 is TGTGCCAGCAGCCCAACAGGCCTATCCGGGGGAGATACGCAGTATTTT.

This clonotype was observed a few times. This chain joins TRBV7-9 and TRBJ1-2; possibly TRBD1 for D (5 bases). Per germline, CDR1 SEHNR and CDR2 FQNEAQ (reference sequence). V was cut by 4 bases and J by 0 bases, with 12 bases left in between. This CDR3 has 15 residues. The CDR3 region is CASSSWDGANYGYTF. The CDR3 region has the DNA TGTGCCAGCAGCTCATGGGACGGAGCTAACTATGGCTACACCTTC. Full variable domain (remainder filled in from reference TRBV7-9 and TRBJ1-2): DTGVSQNPRHKITKRGQNVTFRCDPISEHNRLYWYRQTLGQGPEFLTYFQNEAQLEKSRLLSDRFSAERPKGSFSTLEIQRTEQGDSAMYLCASSSWDGANYGYTFGSGTRLTVV.

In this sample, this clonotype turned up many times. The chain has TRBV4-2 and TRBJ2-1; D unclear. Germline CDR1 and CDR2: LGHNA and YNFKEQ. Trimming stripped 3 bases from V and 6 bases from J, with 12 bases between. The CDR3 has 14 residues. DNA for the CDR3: TGTGCCAGCAGCCACTACGTGGGTGGCAATGAGCAGTTCTTC. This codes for CASSHYVGGNEQFF.

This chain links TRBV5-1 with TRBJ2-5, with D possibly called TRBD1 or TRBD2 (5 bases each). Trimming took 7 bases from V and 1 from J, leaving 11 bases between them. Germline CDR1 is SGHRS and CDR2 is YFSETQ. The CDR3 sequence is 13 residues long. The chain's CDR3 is CASAKGTQETQYF. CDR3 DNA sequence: TGCGCCAGCGCCAAGGGGACCCAAGAGACCCAGTACTTC.

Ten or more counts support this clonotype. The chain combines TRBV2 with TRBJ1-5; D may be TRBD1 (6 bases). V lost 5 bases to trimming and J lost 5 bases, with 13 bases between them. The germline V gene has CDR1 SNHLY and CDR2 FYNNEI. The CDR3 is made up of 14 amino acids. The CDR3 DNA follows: TGTGCCAGCAGTCTACAGGGAAACCATCAGCCCCAGCATTTT. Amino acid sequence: CASSLQGNHQPQHF.

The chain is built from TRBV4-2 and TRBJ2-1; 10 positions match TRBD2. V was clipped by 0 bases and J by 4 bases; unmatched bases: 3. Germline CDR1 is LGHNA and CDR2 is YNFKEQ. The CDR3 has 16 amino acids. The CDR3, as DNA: TGTGCCAGCAGCCAAGATTTACTAGCGGGGTACAATGAGCAGTTCTTC. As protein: CASSQDLLAGYNEQFF.

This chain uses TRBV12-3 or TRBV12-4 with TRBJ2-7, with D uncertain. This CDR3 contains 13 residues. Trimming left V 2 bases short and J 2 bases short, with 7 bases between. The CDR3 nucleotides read TGTGCCAGCAGTTTAACCCCTACCTACGAGCAGTACTTC. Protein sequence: CASSLTPTYEQYF.

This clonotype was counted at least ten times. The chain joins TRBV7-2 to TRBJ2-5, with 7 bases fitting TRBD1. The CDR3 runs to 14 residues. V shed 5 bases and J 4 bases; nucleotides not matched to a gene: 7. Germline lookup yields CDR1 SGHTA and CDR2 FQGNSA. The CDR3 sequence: CASSPQGGSETQYF. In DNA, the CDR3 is TGTGCCAGCAGCCCACAAGGGGGCTCAGAGACCCAGTACTTC.

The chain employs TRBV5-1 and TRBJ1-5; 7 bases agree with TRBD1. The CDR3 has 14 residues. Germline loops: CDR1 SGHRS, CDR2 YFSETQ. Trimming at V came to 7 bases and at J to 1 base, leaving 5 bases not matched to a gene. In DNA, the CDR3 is TGCGCCAGCTCCCAGGGGGAGAGCAATCAGCCCCAGCATTTT. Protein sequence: CASSQGESNQPQHF.

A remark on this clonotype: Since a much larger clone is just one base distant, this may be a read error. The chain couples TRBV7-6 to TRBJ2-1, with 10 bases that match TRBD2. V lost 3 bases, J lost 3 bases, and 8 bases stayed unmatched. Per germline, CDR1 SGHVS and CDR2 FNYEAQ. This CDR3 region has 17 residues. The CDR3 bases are TGTGCCAGCAGCTTCAGTAGCGGGGGGACTTACTACAATGAGCAGTTCTTC. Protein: CASSFSSGGTYYNEQFF.

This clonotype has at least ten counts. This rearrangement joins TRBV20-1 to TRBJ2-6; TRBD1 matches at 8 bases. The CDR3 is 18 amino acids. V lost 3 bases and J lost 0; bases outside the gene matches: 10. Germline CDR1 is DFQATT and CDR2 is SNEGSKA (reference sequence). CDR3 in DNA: TGCAGTGCTAGGCCGCGGTACAGGGGGTTCTCTGGGGCCAACGTCCTGACTTTC. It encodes CSARPRYRGFSGANVLTF.

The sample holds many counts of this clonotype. CDR3 sequence: CASSWGETEAFF. The CDR3 region has the DNA TGCGCCAGCAGCTGGGGGGAAACTGAAGCTTTCTTT. The chain links TRBV5-1 to TRBJ1-1; D perhaps matches TRBD1 (5 bases). The CDR3 extends over 12 amino acids. Per germline, CDR1 SGHRS and CDR2 YFSETQ. The V and J ends lost 3 bases and 5 bases respectively, with 8 bases between them.